Following are 30 T cell receptor beta chains from one sample sequenced in a study of T cell changes during pregnancy in multiple sclerosis. The assay was immunoSEQ multiplex PCR, and TCRdb's table has in-frame clones only and misses some. The sample contains under 110,000 clones, about 91% of which appear only once. Sequenced here: peripheral blood, sampled in the second trimester of pregnancy. The receptors were sampled from a female donor with multiple sclerosis, enrolled in a pregnancy study.

This clone showed up just a few times. The chain couples TRBV6-5 to TRBJ2-7; 9 nucleotides line up with TRBD2. The trim removed 1 base at V and 6 bases at J, leaving 7 bases unmatched. Per the germline V gene, CDR1 is MNHEY and CDR2 is SVGAGI. The CDR3 is 15 residues long. CDR3 DNA sequence: TGTGCCAGCAGTTACTTGGCGGGAGGGCCCCGCGAGCAGTACTTC. Protein sequence: CASSYLAGGPREQYF.

The CDR3 loop reads CASSSIAGGSLEQYF. CDR3 bases: TGTGCCAGCAGCTCCATCGCGGGTGGGTCTTTGGAGCAGTACTTC. The chain carries TRBV7-2 and TRBJ2-7; D is possibly TRBD2 (5 bases). This CDR3 comprises 15 residues. Trimming stripped 4 bases from V and 7 bases from J, with 20 bases between. Germline CDR1 is SGHTA and CDR2 is FQGNSA.

J is TRBJ1-1 and V is TRBV7-2; no clear D. The CDR3 has 17 residues. Trimming removed 2 bases from V and 1 base from J, with 17 bases in between. In germline, CDR1 is SGHTA, CDR2 FQGNSA. As DNA, the CDR3 is TGTGCCAGCAGCTTAATTTGGTCAGGCCTAACGAACACTGAAGCTTTCTTT. This sequence encodes CASSLIWSGLTNTEAFF.

This clone was seen a single time. The chain joins TRBV6-6 to TRBJ1-2, with D maybe TRBD1 (6 bases). V lost 5 bases and J 3 bases, leaving 16 bases between the germline ends. The CDR3 extends over 15 amino acids. Per germline, CDR1 MNHNY and CDR2 SVGAGI (reference sequence). The CDR3 is CASSPISGADYGYTF. The CDR3 nucleotides read TGTGCCAGCAGTCCAATATCAGGGGCGGACTATGGCTACACCTTC.

V is TRBV5-1 and J is TRBJ2-3, with D possibly matching TRBD2 (6 bases). The CDR3 length is 16 residues. Trimming removed 4 bases from V and 0 bases from J, with 15 bases in between. Per the germline V gene, CDR1 is SGHRS and CDR2 is YFSETQ. CDR3 sequence: CASSRRGGASTDTQYF. The CDR3 region has the DNA TGCGCCAGCAGCCGCCGAGGAGGGGCAAGCACAGATACGCAGTATTTT.

This rearrangement joins TRBV6-1 to TRBJ2-7, with TRBD2 matching over 7 bases. Germline V CDR1 and CDR2: MNHNS, SASEGT. This CDR3 contains 14 residues. Germline trimming cut 0 bases from V and 7 bases from J; bases unmatched to any gene: 6. CDR3 DNA sequence: TGTGCCAGCAGTGAAGCGGGAGGGCCGAGGGAGCAGTACTTC. Translating gives CASSEAGGPREQYF.

The chain is built from TRBV19 and TRBJ1-3; D uncertain. CDR3 size: 15 residues. Deletions cut 9 bases from V and 1 base from J, with 16 bases between. Germline CDR1 reads LNHDA; CDR2 reads SQIVND (reference sequence). The CDR3 loop reads CASKGAAGSGNTIYF. The CDR3 DNA follows: TGTGCCAGCAAGGGAGCAGCGGGTTCTGGAAACACCATATATTTT.

The V and J genes are TRBV28 and TRBJ2-6; D may be TRBD2 (5 bases). CDR1 is MDHEN, CDR2 SYDVKM, per germline. This CDR3 is 15 amino acids long. Trimming took off 2 bases at V and 2 bases at J, with 7 bases between the two ends. The CDR3: CASSLGETGANVLTF. The CDR3 DNA sequence: TGTGCCAGCAGTTTAGGGGAGACTGGGGCCAACGTCCTGACTTTC.

CDR3 protein: CASSFGLAGAYEQYF. The CDR3 DNA is TGTGCCAGCAGTTTCGGGCTAGCGGGGGCCTACGAGCAGTACTTC. V usage is TRBV27 and J usage is TRBJ2-7; 10 nucleotides agree with TRBD2. V was pared by 3 bases and J by 2 bases, with 4 bases of the junction left unmatched. The CDR3 has 15 amino acids. From germline, CDR1 is MNHEY and CDR2 SMNVEV (reference sequence).

This chain links TRBV7-3 with TRBJ2-3; possibly TRBD2 for D (5 bases). Germline-derived CDR1 and CDR2 are SGHTA and FQGTGA. This CDR3 contains 13 residues. V was trimmed by 2 bases and J by 5 bases, leaving 8 bases between them. CDR3 nucleotide sequence: TGTGCCAGCAGCTTAGCTCGGGGAGATACGCAGTATTTT. Translation gives CASSLARGDTQYF.

This clone was observed a handful of times. J is TRBJ1-1 and V is TRBV10-2, with D uncertain. There are 14 residues in the CDR3. Germline V gene lookup returns CDR1 WSHSY and CDR2 SAAADI. The V end was cut by 3 bases, the J end by 2 bases, with 10 bases between. This chain's CDR3 is CASSEILLNTEAFF. The CDR3 coding sequence is TGCGCCAGCAGTGAAATCCTTTTAAACACTGAAGCTTTCTTT.

Only a few counts were recorded for this clone. The chain carries TRBV4-2 and TRBJ2-7; 10 bases are shared with TRBD2. J gave up 5 bases and V 3 bases, and 7 bases lay outside the gene matches. The germline CDR1 and CDR2 sequences are LGHNA and YNFKEQ. CDR3 length equals 15 residues. DNA for the CDR3: TGTGCCAGCAGCCAGGCTAGCGGGAGATACCACGAGCAGTACTTC. Encoded protein: CASSQASGRYHEQYF.

The V and J genes are TRBV2 and TRBJ2-1; D perhaps matches TRBD2 (6 bases). The V gene's germline CDR1 is SNHLY and CDR2 FYNNEI. The CDR3 has 14 residues. Trimming removed 7 bases at V and 5 bases at J, with 15 bases between. The CDR3 spells CASNLGLANNEQFF. The DNA for the CDR3 is TGTGCCAGCAACCTGGGTCTAGCGAACAATGAGCAGTTCTTC.

V is TRBV2 and J is TRBJ2-7; D call uncertain. Trimming stripped 4 bases from V and 3 bases from J, with 7 bases between. The CDR3 is made up of 12 amino acids. Per germline, CDR1 SNHLY and CDR2 FYNNEI. The CDR3 nucleotides are TGTGCCAGCAGTGTTTTACACTACGAGCAGTACTTC. Amino acids: CASSVLHYEQYF.

The chain has TRBV5-1 and TRBJ2-2; 7 bases line up with TRBD1. Germline V CDR1 and CDR2: SGHRS, YFSETQ. Losses at the gene ends were 4 bases for V and 6 bases for J; bases not matched to a gene: 9. The CDR3 runs to 15 residues. The CDR3 DNA reads as TGCGCCAGCAGCACGACAGGGTCGAATCCCGGGGAGCTGTTTTTT. Its protein is CASSTTGSNPGELFF.

The chain recombines TRBV27 with TRBJ2-6, with a possible D match to TRBD2 (6 bases). Germline CDR1 and CDR2: MNHEY and SMNVEV (reference sequence). The CDR3 runs 15 residues. Trimming removed 7 bases at V and 4 bases at J, with 14 bases between. The chain's CDR3 is CASTGGVMGANVLTF. The CDR3 DNA reads TGTGCCAGCACCGGGGGAGTGATGGGGGCCAACGTCCTGACTTTC.

In nucleotides, the CDR3 is TGTGCCAGCAGTTTATTGGGGGGTCAGGGCAATCAGCCCCAGCATTTT. This translates into CASSLLGGQGNQPQHF. The chain links TRBV28 to TRBJ1-5, with D possibly being TRBD1 (5 bases). From germline, CDR1 is MDHEN and CDR2 SYDVKM. The V and J ends lost 1 base and 2 bases respectively, with 12 bases between them. The length of the CDR3 is 16 residues.

The chain has TRBV19 and TRBJ1-3; TRBD1 matches at 8 bases. This CDR3 has 17 amino acids. Germline trimming cut 9 bases from V and 6 bases from J; bases unmatched to any gene: 19. Germline V lookup: CDR1 LNHDA, CDR2 SQIVND (reference sequence). The CDR3 loop reads CASTTGTGFRRENTIYF. DNA for the CDR3: TGTGCCAGCACGACGGGGACAGGCTTCCGACGGGAAAACACCATATATTTT.

The J gene is TRBJ1-5, the V gene TRBV28, with 7 nucleotides matching TRBD1. This CDR3 is 16 amino acids long. V lost 2 bases and J lost 2; bases outside the gene matches: 6. Germline V lookup: CDR1 MDHEN, CDR2 SYDVKM. CDR3 sequence: CASSLNAGGRNQPQHF. In DNA, the CDR3 is TGTGCCAGCAGTTTAAATGCAGGGGGACGCAATCAGCCCCAGCATTTT.

The chain carries TRBV2 and TRBJ1-4; 8 bases fit TRBD1. J lost 7 bases, V lost 6 bases, and 4 bases had no gene match. There are 13 residues in the CDR3. CDR1 and CDR2 from the germline V gene are SNHLY and FYNNEI. The CDR3 spells CASRITGGEKLFF. DNA of the CDR3: TGTGCCAGCAGGATAACAGGGGGTGAAAAACTGTTTTTT.

The chain joins TRBV10-3 to TRBJ2-3, with 9 bases identical to TRBD2. This CDR3 contains 18 residues. Germline CDR1 ENHRY, CDR2 SYGVKD. V gave up 6 bases and J gave up 6 bases; unmatched junction bases: 19. CDR3 amino acids: CAIRGTTLASGRSDTQYF. The CDR3 bases are TGTGCCATCAGGGGTACGACTTTGGCCAGCGGGAGGTCGGATACGCAGTATTTT.

This chain joins TRBV7-2 and TRBJ2-7; D is unclear. V gave up 7 bases and J gave up 3 bases, with 13 bases separating them. Germline assignment: CDR1 SGHTA and CDR2 FQGNSA. This CDR3 region has 13 residues. The CDR3 region is CASNFEANYEQYF. In nucleotides, the CDR3 is TGTGCCAGCAACTTCGAAGCCAACTACGAGCAGTACTTC.

The chain employs TRBV2 and TRBJ1-1, with TRBD1 as a possible D gene (5 bases). The CDR3 runs 16 residues. Germline V gene lookup returns CDR1 SNHLY and CDR2 FYNNEI. Trimming took off 8 bases at V and 0 bases at J, with 19 bases between the two ends. This CDR3 reads CASRYQGGGLNTEAFF. CDR3 DNA sequence: TGTGCCAGCCGCTACCAGGGCGGGGGACTGAACACTGAAGCTTTCTTT.

This sequence joins TRBV11-2 and TRBJ2-6; D possibly corresponds to TRBD1 (6 bases). Germline CDR1 reads SGHAT; CDR2 reads FQNNGV. This CDR3 spans 17 amino acids. V shed 5 bases and J shed 2 bases, with 16 bases lying between them. The DNA of the CDR3 is TGTGCCAGCAGCCCACCAACAGGGCTCCCTGGGGCCAACGTCCTGACTTTC. Amino acid sequence: CASSPPTGLPGANVLTF. Looking up the rest from reference TRBV11-2 and TRBJ2-6 gives the full variable domain: EAGVAQSPRYKIIEKRQSVAFWCNPISGHATLYWYQQILGQGPKLLIQFQNNGVVDDSQLPKDRFSAERLKGVDSTLKIQPAKLEDSAVYLCASSPPTGLPGANVLTFGAGSRLTVL.

V gene TRBV7-2 combines with J gene TRBJ2-5; 8 bases match TRBD1. Per the germline V gene, CDR1 is SGHTA and CDR2 is FQGNSA. After removal of 4 bases from V and 4 bases from J, the junction contained 2 bases not matched to a gene. The CDR3 runs to 13 residues. The CDR3 spells CASSWTGRETQYF. As DNA, the CDR3 is TGTGCCAGCAGCTGGACAGGGCGAGAGACCCAGTACTTC.

Here the CDR3 DNA reads TGTGCCAGCAGCTTAGCCCCGACAAGTCACACTGAAGCTTTCTTT. Translating gives CASSLAPTSHTEAFF. This sequence joins TRBV7-2 and TRBJ1-1; D is unresolved. The length of the CDR3 is 15 residues. Germline loops: CDR1 SGHTA, CDR2 FQGNSA. The germline V and J ends were trimmed by 0 bases and 3 bases, with 11 bases remaining between them.

Written as DNA, the CDR3 is TGTGCCAGCAGCTCCGGACTAGCGCCTAGCACAGATACGCAGTATTTT. It encodes CASSSGLAPSTDTQYF. V gene TRBV7-3 combines with J gene TRBJ2-3; 9 bases line up with TRBD2. Germline V gene lookup returns CDR1 SGHTA and CDR2 FQGTGA. V lost 4 bases and J lost 0; bases outside the gene matches: 5. There are 16 residues in the CDR3.

J is TRBJ2-6 and V is TRBV5-8, with 10 bases lining up with TRBD2. The CDR3 totals 17 residues. The J segment lost 0 bases and the V segment lost 3 bases, leaving 3 bases of the junction unmatched. In germline, CDR1 is SGHTS, CDR2 YDEGEE. This CDR3 is CASSSRTSGSGANVLTF. The CDR3 nucleotides read TGTGCCAGCAGCTCACGGACTAGCGGCTCTGGGGCCAACGTCCTGACTTTC.

CDR3 DNA sequence: TGCGCCAGCAGCCACGCCGGGACATTGAACACCGGGGAGCTGTTTTTT. Translated, it gives CASSHAGTLNTGELFF. The chain uses TRBV4-1 and TRBJ2-2, with D perhaps TRBD1 (6 bases). In germline, CDR1 is MGHRA, CDR2 YSYEKL. Trimming took 3 bases from V and 1 from J, leaving 12 bases between them. The length of the CDR3 is 16 residues.

The chain is built from TRBV27 and TRBJ2-1; 9 bases align to TRBD1. This CDR3 is built from 18 residues. The germline gives CDR1 MNHEY, CDR2 SMNVEV (reference sequence). J was trimmed by 0 bases and V by 5 bases; bases with no gene match: 11. This CDR3 reads CASSLTGGSGGSYNEQFF. Here the CDR3 DNA reads TGTGCCAGCAGTCTCACAGGGGGCTCGGGTGGCTCCTACAATGAGCAGTTCTTC.